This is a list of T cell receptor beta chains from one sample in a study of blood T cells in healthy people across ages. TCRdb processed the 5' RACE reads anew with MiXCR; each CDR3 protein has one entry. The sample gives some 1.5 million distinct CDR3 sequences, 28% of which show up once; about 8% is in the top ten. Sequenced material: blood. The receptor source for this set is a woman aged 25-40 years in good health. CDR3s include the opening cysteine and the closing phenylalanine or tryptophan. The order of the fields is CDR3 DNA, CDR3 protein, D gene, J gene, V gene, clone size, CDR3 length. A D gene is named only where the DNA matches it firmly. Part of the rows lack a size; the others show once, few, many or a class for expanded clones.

DNA: TGTGCCAGTGGATTTGCTAATTCACCCCTCCACTTT
CDR3: CASGFANSPLHF
D: NA
J: TRBJ1-6
V: TRBV3-1
size: NA
length: 12

DNA: TGTGCCAGACAGGGGGCAGAAGGGGCCAACGTCCTGACTTTC
CDR3: CARQGAEGANVLTF
D: TRBD1
J: TRBJ2-6
V: TRBV2
size: many
length: 14

DNA: TGCAGTGCTAGGGGGACTAGCGGGAGTGGTGAGCAGTTCTTC
CDR3: CSARGTSGSGEQFF
D: TRBD2
J: TRBJ2-1
V: TRBV20-1
size: few
length: 14

DNA: TGCGCCAGCAGCTTGGAAGAGGGGGGGGGCTACAATGAGCAGTTCTTC
CDR3: CASSLEEGGGYNEQFF
D: NA
J: TRBJ2-1
V: TRBV5-1
size: NA
length: 16

DNA: TGTGCCAGCAGAACCGAGCAGGGGGCGCAGTATTTT
CDR3: CASRTEQGAQYF
D: TRBD1
J: TRBJ2-3
V: TRBV6-6
size: few
length: 12

DNA: TGCAGTGCTAGAGGGGACTACGAGCAGTACTTC
CDR3: CSARGDYEQYF
D: NA
J: TRBJ2-7
V: TRBV20-1
size: many
length: 11

DNA: TGTGCCAGCAGCTTACGCGACCCCAGCTCCTACAATGAGCAGTTCTTC
CDR3: CASSLRDPSSYNEQFF
D: NA
J: TRBJ2-1
V: TRBV7-3
size: many
length: 16

DNA: TGTGCCAGCAGTCGAGAACAGGGTCCAGAGACCCAGTACTTC
CDR3: CASSREQGPETQYF
D: NA
J: TRBJ2-5
V: TRBV7-2
size: many
length: 14

DNA: TGCAGTGCTTACCGGGACAGGGACCTTTATGGCTACACCTTC
CDR3: CSAYRDRDLYGYTF
D: TRBD1
J: TRBJ1-2
V: TRBV20-1
size: NA
length: 14

DNA: TGCGCCAGCAGCTTCTATAATTCCTACAATGAGCAGTTCTTC
CDR3: CASSFYNSYNEQFF
D: NA
J: TRBJ2-1
V: TRBV5-1
size: few
length: 14

DNA: TGTGCCAGCAGCTTAGCTCTACTCGGGACCGGGGAGCTGTTTTTT
CDR3: CASSLALLGTGELFF
D: NA
J: TRBJ2-2
V: TRBV11-2
size: few
length: 15

DNA: TGTGCCAGCAGTTCCCGACTAGCGCCGGGGACAGATACGCAGTATTTT
CDR3: CASSSRLAPGTDTQYF
D: TRBD2
J: TRBJ2-3
V: TRBV6-5
size: few
length: 16

DNA: TGTGCCAGCAGCGTACCGACAGGGTTCAAAAACATTCAGTACTTC
CDR3: CASSVPTGFKNIQYF
D: TRBD1
J: TRBJ2-4
V: TRBV28
size: many
length: 15

DNA: TGTGCCAGCAGTCCCGACGGGTCCGGACAGGTCCACACCTTC
CDR3: CASSPDGSGQVHTF
D: TRBD1
J: TRBJ1-2
V: TRBV7-2
size: few
length: 14

DNA: TGCAGTGCTAACATCCCGGGACATATAAACATTCAGTACTTC
CDR3: CSANIPGHINIQYF
D: NA
J: TRBJ2-4
V: TRBV20-1
size: many
length: 14

DNA: TGCGCCAGCAGCGCTGAGTGGGACTACAATGAGCAGTTCTTC
CDR3: CASSAEWDYNEQFF
D: NA
J: TRBJ2-1
V: TRBV5-1
size: NA
length: 14

DNA: TGCGCCAGCAGCCGTGACCAGCGGGAGTCAGATACGCAGTATTTT
CDR3: CASSRDQRESDTQYF
D: TRBD2
J: TRBJ2-3
V: TRBV4-3
size: many
length: 15

DNA: TGTGCCAGCGTCGACCGGGCCGGGGGCAGCAATCAGCCCCAGCATTTT
CDR3: CASVDRAGGSNQPQHF
D: NA
J: TRBJ1-5
V: TRBV12-3/TRBV12-4
size: NA
length: 16

DNA: TGTGCCAGCAGCTTAGATCTAGCCGTAAACACTGAAGCTTTCTTT
CDR3: CASSLDLAVNTEAFF
D: NA
J: TRBJ1-1
V: TRBV11-2
size: NA
length: 15

DNA: TGTGCTAGTGGTTTGGTACGTTTAGCCCCCCCGGATGAGCAGTTCTTC
CDR3: CASGLVRLAPPDEQFF
D: NA
J: TRBJ2-1
V: TRBV12-5
size: NA
length: 16

DNA: TGTGCCAGCAGCGTTCTCCCCAGCGGCGGCTACGAGCAGTACTTC
CDR3: CASSVLPSGGYEQYF
D: NA
J: TRBJ2-7
V: TRBV9
size: many
length: 15

DNA: TGTGCCAGCAGCTCTCGGACAGGGGAAGATGCCGAGCAGTACTTC
CDR3: CASSSRTGEDAEQYF
D: TRBD1
J: TRBJ2-7
V: TRBV11-3
size: many
length: 15

DNA: TGTGCCAGCAGTGAGTGGACAGGCCTCGGGACCCTTTACAATGAGCAGTTCTTC
CDR3: CASSEWTGLGTLYNEQFF
D: TRBD1
J: TRBJ2-1
V: TRBV28
size: many
length: 18

DNA: TGTGCCAGCAGTTACTCGACAGGGTCTATGGACTATGGCTACACCTTC
CDR3: CASSYSTGSMDYGYTF
D: TRBD1
J: TRBJ1-2
V: TRBV6-5
size: few
length: 16

DNA: TGTGCCAGCTCACCACGAACAGCCGGGGAGCTGTTTTTT
CDR3: CASSPRTAGELFF
D: NA
J: TRBJ2-2
V: TRBV18
size: NA
length: 13

DNA: TGCGCCAGCAGTTACTCAGCGGACAATGAGCAGTTCTTC
CDR3: CASSYSADNEQFF
D: NA
J: TRBJ2-1
V: TRBV5-1
size: NA
length: 13

DNA: TGTGCCAGCAGCTCTCTTGCCTATGGCTACACCTTC
CDR3: CASSSLAYGYTF
D: NA
J: TRBJ1-2
V: TRBV12-3/TRBV12-4
size: many
length: 12

DNA: TGTGCCAGCAGTTTAAGGACTAGCGGGAGGGCAAATGAGCAGTTCTTC
CDR3: CASSLRTSGRANEQFF
D: TRBD2
J: TRBJ2-1
V: TRBV12-3/TRBV12-4
size: NA
length: 16

DNA: TGCAGCGCACTTAACGACCGAAGCGAGCAGTTCTTC
CDR3: CSALNDRSEQFF
D: NA
J: TRBJ2-1
V: TRBV29-1
size: NA
length: 12

DNA: TGTGCCAGCAGTCGAATTAGCGGAAACGAGCAGTACTTC
CDR3: CASSRISGNEQYF
D: NA
J: TRBJ2-7
V: TRBV12-3/TRBV12-4
size: many
length: 13